One and the same sample provided the 27 T cell receptor beta chains below, sequenced in a study of blood T cell repertoires in COVID-19. Sequenced by immunoSEQ multiplex PCR; TCRdb stores in-frame clones only, minus some. The data show 500,000 to 600,000 clones, approximately 88% seen once. Sequencing was done on a sample of peripheral blood. These receptors were collected from a woman between 45 and 65 years old with COVID-19, enrolled during active disease.

The chain links TRBV6-1 to TRBJ2-3, with 15 nucleotides matching TRBD2. CDR1 and CDR2 from the germline V gene are MNHNS and SASEGT. The CDR3 runs 18 residues. Unmatched junction bases numbered 9, after V lost 4 bases and J lost 4 bases. This CDR3 reads CASSARVGTSGGPDTQYF. Here the CDR3 DNA reads TGTGCCAGCAGTGCCCGGGTTGGGACTAGCGGGGGGCCAGATACGCAGTATTTT.

This clone has a handful of counts. The chain is built from TRBV7-2 and TRBJ1-4; unclear D gene. CDR1 and CDR2 from the germline V gene are SGHTA and FQGNSA. The length of the CDR3 is 13 residues. Trimming took 3 bases from V and 5 from J, leaving 7 bases between them. The CDR3 DNA reads TGTGCCAGCAGCTTCTCGGGAAATGAAAAACTGTTTTTT. Its translation: CASSFSGNEKLFF.

V usage is TRBV3-1 (or the pseudogene TRBV3-2) and J usage is TRBJ2-5; D gene uncertain. Trimming shortened V by 1 base and J by 0 bases, and 12 bases separated the two germline ends. Germline loops: CDR1 LGHDT, CDR2 YNNKEL (reference sequence). The CDR3 totals 16 residues. The CDR3 protein is CASSQGDFQYQETQYF. In DNA, the CDR3 is TGTGCCAGCAGCCAAGGTGACTTCCAGTACCAAGAGACCCAGTACTTC.

Only a few counts were recorded for this clone. The J gene is TRBJ2-7, the V gene TRBV7-9, with 14 bases identical to TRBD2. The germline V gene has CDR1 SEHNR and CDR2 FQNEAQ (reference sequence). Losses at the gene ends were 3 bases for V and 5 bases for J; bases not matched to a gene: 3. The CDR3 consists of 15 residues. The CDR3 here is CASSFRTSGRNEQYF. The DNA for the CDR3 is TGTGCCAGCAGCTTTAGGACTAGCGGGAGGAACGAGCAGTACTTC.

The V gene is TRBV7-9, the J gene TRBJ1-2; TRBD1 matches 8 bases. Losses at the gene ends were 6 bases for V and 6 bases for J; bases not matched to a gene: 12. The CDR3 totals 15 residues. CDR1 and CDR2 from the germline V gene are SEHNR and FQNEAQ (reference sequence). The DNA for the CDR3 is TGTGCCAGCAGTGATGCCGGACAGGGATGGGATGGCTACACCTTC. Protein sequence: CASSDAGQGWDGYTF.

Comments on this clone: The junction departs from the called germline gene at one end, perhaps through a read error. The chain is built from TRBV11-3 and TRBJ1-2; 9 bases are shared with TRBD1. This CDR3 spans 19 amino acids. Germline CDR1 SGHNT, CDR2 YENEEA. The CDR3 spells CASSLEGEGQGKDSAGYTF. CDR3 nucleotide sequence: TGTGCCAGCAGCCTAGAAGGGGAAGGACAGGGGAAAGATAGTGCTGGCTACACCTTC.

The V and J genes are TRBV30 and TRBJ2-3; 11 bases match TRBD2. CDR3 length: 13 amino acids. With V trimmed by 0 bases and J by 8 bases, 1 base remained unmatched. The germline CDR1 and CDR2 sequences are GTSNPN and SVGIG (reference sequence). The CDR3 spells CAWSVTSGGTQYF. CDR3 DNA: TGTGCCTGGAGTGTCACTAGCGGGGGTACGCAGTATTTT.

V is TRBV4-2 and J is TRBJ1-1, with 8 bases that match TRBD1. V lost 4 bases and J lost 5; bases outside the gene matches: 9. CDR1 LGHNA and CDR2 YNFKEQ come from the germline V gene. The CDR3 covers 15 residues. The CDR3 DNA reads as TGTGCCAGCAGCCCCTCAGGGGGCACGCTGACTGAAGCTTTCTTT. Translated: CASSPSGGTLTEAFF.

This clone was seen a few times. Here the CDR3 DNA reads TGTGCCACCATTCCAGGGGACAGGGCCTGGAACACTGAAGCTTTCTTT. Translated: CATIPGDRAWNTEAFF. V and J are TRBV24-1 and TRBJ1-1; TRBD1 matches at 9 bases. Per germline, CDR1 KGHDR and CDR2 SFDVKD. The CDR3 is made up of 16 amino acids. The junction had 10 bases not matched to a gene; V was cut back by 8 bases and J by 1 base.

CDR3 DNA sequence: TGTGCCAGCAGTGTGAGCGGGGGGGCCGGCACAGATACGCAGTATTTT. It specifies CASSVSGGAGTDTQYF. The chain employs TRBV6-1 and TRBJ2-3, with 10 bases lining up with TRBD2. The CDR3 is 16 residues long. CDR1 is MNHNS, CDR2 SASEGT, per germline. Unmatched junction bases numbered 5, after V lost 4 bases and J lost 1 base.

V and J are TRBV6-4 and TRBJ2-2; D is possibly TRBD2 (5 bases). The CDR3 runs to 13 residues. V shed 4 bases and J shed 7 bases, with 10 bases lying between them. Germline loops: CDR1 MRHNA, CDR2 SNTAGT. The CDR3 loop is CASSGLALGELFF. The CDR3 nucleotides read TGTGCCAGCAGTGGGCTAGCTCTCGGGGAGCTGTTTTTT.

The rearrangement links TRBV11-2 to TRBJ1-1, with 7 bases that match TRBD1. The CDR3 spans 13 residues. The germline gives CDR1 SGHAT, CDR2 FQNNGV. Losses at the gene ends were 5 bases for V and 5 bases for J; bases not matched to a gene: 5. The CDR3 bases are TGTGCCAGCAGCCAGAAGACAGGGACTGAAGCTTTCTTT. The encoded protein is CASSQKTGTEAFF. Drawing the rest from reference TRBV11-2 and TRBJ1-1, the complete variable domain is EAGVAQSPRYKIIEKRQSVAFWCNPISGHATLYWYQQILGQGPKLLIQFQNNGVVDDSQLPKDRFSAERLKGVDSTLKIQPAKLEDSAVYLCASSQKTGTEAFFGQGTRLTVV.

This clone appeared a single time. V and J are TRBV5-5 and TRBJ1-3, with 10 positions matching TRBD1. V dropped 4 bases and J dropped 6; count of bases not matched to a gene: 4. The CDR3 contains 14 residues. Germline assignment: CDR1 SGHKS and CDR2 YYEKEE (reference sequence). The CDR3 DNA is TGTGCCAGCAGCCCCGGGACAGGGGTAAACACCATATATTTT. Its protein is CASSPGTGVNTIYF.

This clone has just one count. The rearrangement joins TRBV3-1 (or the pseudogene TRBV3-2) to TRBJ2-3; possible D gene TRBD2, 6 bases. CDR1 is LGHDT, CDR2 YNNKEL, per germline (reference sequence). V lost 1 base to trimming and J lost 1 base, with 9 bases between them. The CDR3 sequence is 15 residues long. The CDR3 DNA reads as TGTGCCAGCAGCCAAGCGGGGGAGGGCACAGATACGCAGTATTTT. Protein: CASSQAGEGTDTQYF.

This chain links TRBV18 with TRBJ2-7; 9 positions match TRBD1. In germline, CDR1 is KGHSH, CDR2 LQKENI. The CDR3 has 17 residues. V shed 2 bases and J 2 bases; nucleotides not matched to a gene: 10. CDR3 loop: CASSPSSWDRVPYEQYF. The CDR3 DNA is TGTGCCAGCTCACCATCCTCCTGGGACAGGGTACCCTACGAGCAGTACTTC.

The chain has TRBV28 and TRBJ1-5, with 7 bases identical to TRBD1. Germline trimming cut 1 base from V and 5 bases from J; bases unmatched to any gene: 5. The CDR3 length is 15 residues. Per germline, CDR1 MDHEN and CDR2 SYDVKM. The CDR3 here is CASSLLGGSYQPQHF. CDR3 coding DNA: TGTGCCAGCAGTTTATTAGGGGGCAGCTATCAGCCCCAGCATTTT.

The genes are TRBV19 and TRBJ1-1; D not certain. Germline V gene lookup returns CDR1 LNHDA and CDR2 SQIVND (reference sequence). The length of the CDR3 is 13 residues. V was shortened by 10 bases and J by 8 bases, with 20 bases between the two germline ends. CDR3 DNA sequence: TGTGCCACCGCCCATGGGCTCCATCCCGAAGCTTTCTTT. It is translated as CATAHGLHPEAFF.

For the CDR3, the DNA is TGTGCCAGCAGCCCTCGAGGTAGCTCTGGGGCCAACGTCCTGACTTTC. Translated, it gives CASSPRGSSGANVLTF. This chain connects TRBV7-3 to TRBJ2-6; D remains unclear. Germline values: CDR1 SGHTA, CDR2 FQGTGA. CDR3 length: 16 residues. V gave up 5 bases and J gave up 0 bases, with 11 bases separating them.

The V call is TRBV10-1, the J call TRBJ2-7, with 10 bases lining up with TRBD1. This CDR3 spans 16 amino acids. Trimming at V came to 0 bases and at J to 6 bases, leaving 8 bases not matched to a gene. Germline values: CDR1 WNHNN, CDR2 SYGVQD (reference sequence). The CDR3 sequence: CASSESRTGGPSEQYF. CDR3 nucleotide sequence: TGCGCCAGCAGTGAGTCGAGGACAGGGGGGCCGTCCGAGCAGTACTTC.

The CDR3: CASRRDRGNTEAFF. DNA for the CDR3: TGTGCCAGCAGACGGGACAGGGGGAACACTGAAGCTTTCTTT. The chain combines TRBV5-4 with TRBJ1-1; 10 bases are a match to TRBD1. Germline CDR1 SGHNT, CDR2 YYREEE (reference sequence). This CDR3 has 14 amino acids. V trimming: 5 bases; J trimming: 1 base; junction bases outside the gene matches: 2.

The rearrangement joins TRBV5-1 to TRBJ2-7; 8 bases match TRBD1. The CDR3 extends over 15 amino acids. The V gene's germline CDR1 is SGHRS and CDR2 YFSETQ. V lost 1 base to trimming and J lost 2 bases; unmatched junction nucleotides: 5. The CDR3 DNA sequence: TGCGCCAGCAGCTTGATACAGGGGGGTACCTACGAGCAGTACTTC. Amino acid sequence: CASSLIQGGTYEQYF.

The chain employs TRBV7-2 and TRBJ1-1, with TRBD1 identical over 8 bases. Trimming at V came to 5 bases and at J to 6 bases, leaving 14 bases not matched to a gene. The CDR3 loop spans 16 amino acids. Germline lookup yields CDR1 SGHTA and CDR2 FQGNSA. CDR3 nucleotides: TGTGCCAGCAGCCCTTTTTCCCAGGGGGCAGGAGCTGAAGCTTTCTTT. It codes for CASSPFSQGAGAEAFF.

The chain employs TRBV7-3 and TRBJ2-7, with 13 bases lining up with TRBD2. This CDR3 comprises 16 residues. Trimming at V came to 2 bases and at J to 0 bases, leaving 1 base not matched to a gene. CDR1 and CDR2 (germline): SGHTA, FQGTGA. In nucleotides, the CDR3 is TGTGCCAGCAGCTTAGGACTAGCGGGGGACTCCTACGAGCAGTACTTC. Encoded protein: CASSLGLAGDSYEQYF.

In DNA form, the CDR3 reads TGTGCCAGTAGTAGAGAGACAGGGTATGGGACCGGGGAGCTGTTTTTT. The encoded protein is CASSRETGYGTGELFF. V usage is TRBV19 and J usage is TRBJ2-2; TRBD1 matches 7 bases. This CDR3 has 16 amino acids. The V and J ends lost 4 bases and 5 bases, in that order; junction bases with no gene match: 10. Germline values: CDR1 LNHDA, CDR2 SQIVND (reference sequence).

The chain links TRBV7-8 to TRBJ1-2, with 9 positions matching TRBD1. Trimming cost V 4 bases and J 13 bases; bases outside gene matches: 13. Germline V gene sequence: CDR1 SGHVS, CDR2 FQNEAQ. CDR3 length: 14 amino acids. Written as DNA, the CDR3 is TGTGCCAGCAGCTCGTCACAGGGGGCTTTATTTTCCACCTTC. Translation gives CASSSSQGALFSTF. The full variable domain, rest sourced from reference TRBV7-8 and TRBJ1-2, is GAGVSQSPRYKVAKRGQDVALRCDPISGHVSLFWYQQALGQGPEFLTYFQNEAQLDKSGLPSDRFFAERPEGSVSTLKIQRTQQEDSAVYLCASSSSQGALFSTFGSGTRLTVV.

DNA for the CDR3: TGTGCCAGCAGCCCTGGACTGACGCTGTTTTTT. Protein: CASSPGLTLFF. The genes are TRBV12-3 or TRBV12-4 and TRBJ1-4, with D unclear. The CDR3 contains 11 residues. V lost 6 bases to trimming and J lost 14 bases, with 13 bases between them.

The chain is built from TRBV5-1 and TRBJ2-7, with 7 bases that match TRBD1. J was trimmed by 5 bases and V by 0 bases; bases with no gene match: 8. Germline V gene data show CDR1 as SGHRS and CDR2 as YFSETQ. This CDR3 comprises 15 residues. CDR3 DNA: TGCGCCAGCAGCTTGGTTAGACAGGGCGAAGACGAGCAGTACTTC. Translation: CASSLVRQGEDEQYF.